This passage covers 8 T cell receptor beta chains from one sample sequenced in a study of blood T cell repertoires in COVID-19. Clones were read by immunoSEQ multiplex PCR, and TCRdb kept only the in-frame ones, dropping some. The sample holds some 450,000 clones, 85% to 90% seen once. Material for sequencing was peripheral blood. These receptor sequences come from a young man with COVID-19, enrolled during active disease.

The chain recombines TRBV5-1 with TRBJ1-1; D is unresolved. Germline CDR1 is SGHRS and CDR2 is YFSETQ. V lost 1 base and J lost 2, with 12 bases in between. This CDR3 contains 15 residues. CDR3 DNA sequence: TGCGCCAGCAGCTTGTCGAGATTCGTAAACACTGAAGCTTTCTTT. It yields the protein CASSLSRFVNTEAFF. The full variable domain, completed using reference TRBV5-1 and TRBJ1-1, is KAGVTQTPRYLIKTRGQQVTLSCSPISGHRSVSWYQQTPGQGLQFLFEYFSETQRNKGNFPGRFSGRQFSNSRSEMNVSTLELGDSALYLCASSLSRFVNTEAFFGQGTRLTVV.

This clone turned up a few times. This chain connects TRBV5-1 to TRBJ2-3, with D unresolved. The CDR3 runs to 15 residues. With 4 bases removed from V and 2 bases from J, the gap between germline ends came to 14 bases. Germline V gene lookup returns CDR1 SGHRS and CDR2 YFSETQ. The CDR3 loop reads CASSPSRLHTDTQYF. DNA of the CDR3: TGCGCCAGCAGCCCATCGAGACTGCACACAGATACGCAGTATTTT.

This chain connects TRBV5-6 to TRBJ2-5; TRBD1 might be the D (5 bases). Germline V gene lookup returns CDR1 SGHDT and CDR2 YYEEEE. Trimming stripped 0 bases from V and 5 bases from J, with 20 bases between. This CDR3 is built from 17 residues. The CDR3 region is CASSLAGLIARVETQYF. The CDR3 DNA reads as TGTGCCAGCAGCTTGGCAGGGCTCATAGCAAGGGTTGAGACCCAGTACTTC.

This clone was found once. V is TRBV19 and J is TRBJ1-2; the D is unclear. Germline values: CDR1 LNHDA, CDR2 SQIVND (reference sequence). Trimming shortened V by 3 bases and J by 4 bases, and 12 bases separated the two germline ends. The CDR3 is 14 amino acids. The CDR3 bases are TGTGCCAGTAGTATCGAGGGTTCATCCTATGGCTACACCTTC. Its protein is CASSIEGSSYGYTF.

The chain's CDR3 is CASSQAGVHNEQFF. As DNA, the CDR3 is TGTGCCAGTAGCCAAGCGGGGGTCCACAATGAGCAGTTCTTC. This sequence joins TRBV19 and TRBJ2-1; TRBD2 matches 8 bases. In germline, CDR1 is LNHDA, CDR2 SQIVND (reference sequence). This CDR3 spans 14 amino acids. V lost 6 bases and J lost 5; bases outside the gene matches: 6. Full variable domain (missing parts from reference TRBV19 and TRBJ2-1): DGGITQSPKYLFRKEGQNVTLSCEQNLNHDAMYWYRQDPGQGLRLIYYSQIVNDFQKGDIAEGYSVSREKKESFPLTVTSAQKNPTAFYLCASSQAGVHNEQFFGPGTRLTVL.

The rearrangement uses TRBV5-1 and TRBJ1-2; TRBD1 aligns across 8 bases. V lost 0 bases, J lost 6 bases, and 1 base stayed unmatched. The CDR3 has 13 residues. Per the germline V gene, CDR1 is SGHRS and CDR2 is YFSETQ. This CDR3 is CASSLDRGDGYTF. The DNA of the CDR3 is TGCGCCAGCAGCTTGGACAGGGGGGATGGCTACACCTTC.

The rearrangement joins TRBV19 to TRBJ1-6; possible D gene TRBD1, 6 bases. Germline-derived CDR1 and CDR2 are LNHDA and SQIVND (reference sequence). With 6 bases removed from V and 11 bases from J, the gap between germline ends came to 11 bases. The CDR3 contains 12 residues. CDR3 loop: CASRQGSTPLHF. The CDR3, as DNA: TGTGCCAGTAGACAGGGTTCGACACCCCTCCACTTT.

The V call is TRBV25-1, the J call TRBJ1-4; D gene uncertain. Germline CDR1 MGHDK, CDR2 SYGVNS. V shed 6 bases and J shed 4 bases, with 9 bases lying between them. CDR3 length: 13 residues. CDR3 coding DNA: TGTGCCAGCAGATCAGTCAATAATGAAAAACTGTTTTTT. Protein: CASRSVNNEKLFF.